The 9 T cell receptor beta chains given below trace back to one sample, sequenced in a study of T cells after yellow fever vaccination (dated by TCRdb to the late 2010s). Library prep was done by 5' RACE. TCRdb shows the sequencer as Illumina NovaSeq 6000. TCRdb trimmed the raw reads at Q25, called clones with MiXCR and kept productive beta chains. Each entry merges the rows of one CDR3 protein and shows their most common DNA and genes. The sample table lists hundreds of thousands of distinct CDR3 sequences, approximately 19% of them with a count of one. 18% of the sample is taken by the ten largest. The sample's treatment or condition label is to be understood as: live attenuated yellow fever vaccine strain. The sample consisted of PBMCs, taken before the yellow fever booster vaccination. The receptors stem from a man between 18 and 29 years old who received the YFV17D yellow fever vaccine.

This clonotype was picked up a small number of times. This rearrangement joins TRBV7-9 to TRBJ1-1, with a tentative D call TRBD1 (6 bases). The V and J ends lost 10 bases and 4 bases respectively, with 19 bases between them. The CDR3 sequence is 14 residues long. CDR1 is SEHNR and CDR2 is FQNEAQ in the germline V gene (reference sequence). CDR3 protein: CATLPGGRLTEAFF. The CDR3 DNA reads TGTGCCACCCTCCCGGGGGGGCGCCTCACTGAAGCTTTCTTT.

This clonotype was seen a few times. J is TRBJ1-5 and V is TRBV28; a weak D match, TRBD1 (5 bases). CDR1 and CDR2 (germline): MDHEN, SYDVKM. V was cut by 6 bases and J by 5 bases, with 23 bases left in between. The CDR3 sequence is 17 residues long. For the CDR3, the DNA is TGTGCCAGCAGCCTCAGGGTTTCGTTCTCGGTCGATCAGCCCCAGCATTTT. Translation: CASSLRVSFSVDQPQHF.

This clonotype occurred many times. The CDR3 DNA is TGTGCCAGCAGCCCACAAGCGGGGGGATCCGGGGAGCTGTTTTTT. It translates to CASSPQAGGSGELFF. V usage is TRBV7-2 and J usage is TRBJ2-2; 9 bases map to TRBD2. V was clipped by 5 bases and J by 6 bases; unmatched bases: 7. The germline gives CDR1 SGHTA, CDR2 FQGNSA. The CDR3 is made up of 15 amino acids.

V usage is TRBV7-9 and J usage is TRBJ1-6, with a weak D call TRBD1 (5 bases). This CDR3 region has 15 residues. Trimming removed 4 bases from V and 7 bases from J, with 14 bases in between. Per the germline V gene, CDR1 is SEHNR and CDR2 is FQNEAQ (reference sequence). The CDR3 region is CASSSPRDGNSPLHF. For the CDR3, the DNA is TGTGCCAGCAGCTCACCGAGGGACGGAAATTCACCCCTCCACTTT.

This clonotype was detected a few times. The rearrangement joins TRBV14 to TRBJ2-2, with a weak D call TRBD1 (6 bases). The CDR3 sequence is 18 residues long. V was trimmed by 0 bases and J by 2 bases, leaving 16 bases between them. The germline V gene has CDR1 SGHDN and CDR2 FVKESK. The CDR3 region has the DNA TGTGCCAGCAGCCAAGACGGAACGGACAGCTTAAACACCGGGGAGCTGTTTTTT. Translation: CASSQDGTDSLNTGELFF.

This chain joins TRBV6-1 and TRBJ2-3, with 9 bases that match TRBD2. The CDR3 extends over 16 amino acids. J gave up 3 bases and V 4 bases, and 8 bases lay outside the gene matches. Germline V CDR1 and CDR2: MNHNS, SASEGT. This CDR3 reads CASSAPVSGGTDTQYF. In DNA form, the CDR3 reads TGTGCCAGCAGTGCCCCGGTGAGCGGGGGGACAGATACGCAGTATTTT.

The chain uses TRBV4-1 and TRBJ1-4, with D possibly matching TRBD1 (5 bases). The CDR3 is 17 amino acids. V was trimmed by 0 bases and J by 15 bases, leaving 26 bases between them. Germline V gives CDR1 MGHRA, CDR2 YSYEKL. This CDR3 reads CASSQEDAGEASYGVFF. The CDR3 bases are TGCGCCAGCAGCCAAGAGGATGCGGGGGAGGCAAGTTATGGGGTGTTTTTT.

The rearrangement uses TRBV20-1 and TRBJ2-7, with 10 bases that match TRBD2. With V trimmed by 1 base and J by 5 bases, 5 bases remained unmatched. Germline CDR1 and CDR2: DFQATT and SNEGSKA (reference sequence). This CDR3 region has 14 residues. The CDR3 loop reads CSARAPAGGDEQYF. The CDR3 region has the DNA TGCAGTGCTAGAGCCCCAGCGGGGGGGGACGAGCAGTACTTC.

This clonotype was observed a handful of times. The chain links TRBV20-1 to TRBJ1-6; no firm D call. Trimming took 0 bases from V and 4 from J, leaving 13 bases between them. The CDR3 extends over 16 amino acids. Germline-derived CDR1 and CDR2 are DFQATT and SNEGSKA (reference sequence). CDR3 coding DNA: TGCAGTGCTAGAGATAGGGTTAGGGTTTATAATTCACCCCTCCACTTT. Its protein product is CSARDRVRVYNSPLHF.